This T cell receptor beta chain was retrieved from a study of blood T cell repertoires in COVID-19. Study information: The samples span acute and convalescent COVID-19 from the United States, Italy and Spain. Sample material is recorded as cDNA or gDNA derived from T cells, B-cell-depleted T cells, or PBMCs.

Authors' data handling: Reference gene primer amplification gave nucleated cell count estimates. Assay used: immunoSEQ multiplex PCR; TCRdb lists only in-frame clones, some missing. V, J and clone size were drawn from that table, and D and trimming were deduced from the DNA. The sample yields around 100,000 clones, 70% to 90% seen once. The TCR sequence derives from a woman aged 25 to 39 with acute or convalescent COVID-19. The sample comprised peripheral blood.

The chain's CDR3 is CASSLAGTSGGSYNEQFF. The CDR3 DNA follows: TGTGCCAGCAGTCTTGCCGGGACTAGCGGGGGCTCTTACAATGAGCAGTTCTTC. The rearrangement joins TRBV9 to TRBJ2-1; TRBD2 aligns across 14 bases. The germline V gene has CDR1 SGDLS and CDR2 YYNGEE. This CDR3 region has 18 residues. V lost 5 bases to trimming and J lost 4 bases; unmatched junction nucleotides: 11.